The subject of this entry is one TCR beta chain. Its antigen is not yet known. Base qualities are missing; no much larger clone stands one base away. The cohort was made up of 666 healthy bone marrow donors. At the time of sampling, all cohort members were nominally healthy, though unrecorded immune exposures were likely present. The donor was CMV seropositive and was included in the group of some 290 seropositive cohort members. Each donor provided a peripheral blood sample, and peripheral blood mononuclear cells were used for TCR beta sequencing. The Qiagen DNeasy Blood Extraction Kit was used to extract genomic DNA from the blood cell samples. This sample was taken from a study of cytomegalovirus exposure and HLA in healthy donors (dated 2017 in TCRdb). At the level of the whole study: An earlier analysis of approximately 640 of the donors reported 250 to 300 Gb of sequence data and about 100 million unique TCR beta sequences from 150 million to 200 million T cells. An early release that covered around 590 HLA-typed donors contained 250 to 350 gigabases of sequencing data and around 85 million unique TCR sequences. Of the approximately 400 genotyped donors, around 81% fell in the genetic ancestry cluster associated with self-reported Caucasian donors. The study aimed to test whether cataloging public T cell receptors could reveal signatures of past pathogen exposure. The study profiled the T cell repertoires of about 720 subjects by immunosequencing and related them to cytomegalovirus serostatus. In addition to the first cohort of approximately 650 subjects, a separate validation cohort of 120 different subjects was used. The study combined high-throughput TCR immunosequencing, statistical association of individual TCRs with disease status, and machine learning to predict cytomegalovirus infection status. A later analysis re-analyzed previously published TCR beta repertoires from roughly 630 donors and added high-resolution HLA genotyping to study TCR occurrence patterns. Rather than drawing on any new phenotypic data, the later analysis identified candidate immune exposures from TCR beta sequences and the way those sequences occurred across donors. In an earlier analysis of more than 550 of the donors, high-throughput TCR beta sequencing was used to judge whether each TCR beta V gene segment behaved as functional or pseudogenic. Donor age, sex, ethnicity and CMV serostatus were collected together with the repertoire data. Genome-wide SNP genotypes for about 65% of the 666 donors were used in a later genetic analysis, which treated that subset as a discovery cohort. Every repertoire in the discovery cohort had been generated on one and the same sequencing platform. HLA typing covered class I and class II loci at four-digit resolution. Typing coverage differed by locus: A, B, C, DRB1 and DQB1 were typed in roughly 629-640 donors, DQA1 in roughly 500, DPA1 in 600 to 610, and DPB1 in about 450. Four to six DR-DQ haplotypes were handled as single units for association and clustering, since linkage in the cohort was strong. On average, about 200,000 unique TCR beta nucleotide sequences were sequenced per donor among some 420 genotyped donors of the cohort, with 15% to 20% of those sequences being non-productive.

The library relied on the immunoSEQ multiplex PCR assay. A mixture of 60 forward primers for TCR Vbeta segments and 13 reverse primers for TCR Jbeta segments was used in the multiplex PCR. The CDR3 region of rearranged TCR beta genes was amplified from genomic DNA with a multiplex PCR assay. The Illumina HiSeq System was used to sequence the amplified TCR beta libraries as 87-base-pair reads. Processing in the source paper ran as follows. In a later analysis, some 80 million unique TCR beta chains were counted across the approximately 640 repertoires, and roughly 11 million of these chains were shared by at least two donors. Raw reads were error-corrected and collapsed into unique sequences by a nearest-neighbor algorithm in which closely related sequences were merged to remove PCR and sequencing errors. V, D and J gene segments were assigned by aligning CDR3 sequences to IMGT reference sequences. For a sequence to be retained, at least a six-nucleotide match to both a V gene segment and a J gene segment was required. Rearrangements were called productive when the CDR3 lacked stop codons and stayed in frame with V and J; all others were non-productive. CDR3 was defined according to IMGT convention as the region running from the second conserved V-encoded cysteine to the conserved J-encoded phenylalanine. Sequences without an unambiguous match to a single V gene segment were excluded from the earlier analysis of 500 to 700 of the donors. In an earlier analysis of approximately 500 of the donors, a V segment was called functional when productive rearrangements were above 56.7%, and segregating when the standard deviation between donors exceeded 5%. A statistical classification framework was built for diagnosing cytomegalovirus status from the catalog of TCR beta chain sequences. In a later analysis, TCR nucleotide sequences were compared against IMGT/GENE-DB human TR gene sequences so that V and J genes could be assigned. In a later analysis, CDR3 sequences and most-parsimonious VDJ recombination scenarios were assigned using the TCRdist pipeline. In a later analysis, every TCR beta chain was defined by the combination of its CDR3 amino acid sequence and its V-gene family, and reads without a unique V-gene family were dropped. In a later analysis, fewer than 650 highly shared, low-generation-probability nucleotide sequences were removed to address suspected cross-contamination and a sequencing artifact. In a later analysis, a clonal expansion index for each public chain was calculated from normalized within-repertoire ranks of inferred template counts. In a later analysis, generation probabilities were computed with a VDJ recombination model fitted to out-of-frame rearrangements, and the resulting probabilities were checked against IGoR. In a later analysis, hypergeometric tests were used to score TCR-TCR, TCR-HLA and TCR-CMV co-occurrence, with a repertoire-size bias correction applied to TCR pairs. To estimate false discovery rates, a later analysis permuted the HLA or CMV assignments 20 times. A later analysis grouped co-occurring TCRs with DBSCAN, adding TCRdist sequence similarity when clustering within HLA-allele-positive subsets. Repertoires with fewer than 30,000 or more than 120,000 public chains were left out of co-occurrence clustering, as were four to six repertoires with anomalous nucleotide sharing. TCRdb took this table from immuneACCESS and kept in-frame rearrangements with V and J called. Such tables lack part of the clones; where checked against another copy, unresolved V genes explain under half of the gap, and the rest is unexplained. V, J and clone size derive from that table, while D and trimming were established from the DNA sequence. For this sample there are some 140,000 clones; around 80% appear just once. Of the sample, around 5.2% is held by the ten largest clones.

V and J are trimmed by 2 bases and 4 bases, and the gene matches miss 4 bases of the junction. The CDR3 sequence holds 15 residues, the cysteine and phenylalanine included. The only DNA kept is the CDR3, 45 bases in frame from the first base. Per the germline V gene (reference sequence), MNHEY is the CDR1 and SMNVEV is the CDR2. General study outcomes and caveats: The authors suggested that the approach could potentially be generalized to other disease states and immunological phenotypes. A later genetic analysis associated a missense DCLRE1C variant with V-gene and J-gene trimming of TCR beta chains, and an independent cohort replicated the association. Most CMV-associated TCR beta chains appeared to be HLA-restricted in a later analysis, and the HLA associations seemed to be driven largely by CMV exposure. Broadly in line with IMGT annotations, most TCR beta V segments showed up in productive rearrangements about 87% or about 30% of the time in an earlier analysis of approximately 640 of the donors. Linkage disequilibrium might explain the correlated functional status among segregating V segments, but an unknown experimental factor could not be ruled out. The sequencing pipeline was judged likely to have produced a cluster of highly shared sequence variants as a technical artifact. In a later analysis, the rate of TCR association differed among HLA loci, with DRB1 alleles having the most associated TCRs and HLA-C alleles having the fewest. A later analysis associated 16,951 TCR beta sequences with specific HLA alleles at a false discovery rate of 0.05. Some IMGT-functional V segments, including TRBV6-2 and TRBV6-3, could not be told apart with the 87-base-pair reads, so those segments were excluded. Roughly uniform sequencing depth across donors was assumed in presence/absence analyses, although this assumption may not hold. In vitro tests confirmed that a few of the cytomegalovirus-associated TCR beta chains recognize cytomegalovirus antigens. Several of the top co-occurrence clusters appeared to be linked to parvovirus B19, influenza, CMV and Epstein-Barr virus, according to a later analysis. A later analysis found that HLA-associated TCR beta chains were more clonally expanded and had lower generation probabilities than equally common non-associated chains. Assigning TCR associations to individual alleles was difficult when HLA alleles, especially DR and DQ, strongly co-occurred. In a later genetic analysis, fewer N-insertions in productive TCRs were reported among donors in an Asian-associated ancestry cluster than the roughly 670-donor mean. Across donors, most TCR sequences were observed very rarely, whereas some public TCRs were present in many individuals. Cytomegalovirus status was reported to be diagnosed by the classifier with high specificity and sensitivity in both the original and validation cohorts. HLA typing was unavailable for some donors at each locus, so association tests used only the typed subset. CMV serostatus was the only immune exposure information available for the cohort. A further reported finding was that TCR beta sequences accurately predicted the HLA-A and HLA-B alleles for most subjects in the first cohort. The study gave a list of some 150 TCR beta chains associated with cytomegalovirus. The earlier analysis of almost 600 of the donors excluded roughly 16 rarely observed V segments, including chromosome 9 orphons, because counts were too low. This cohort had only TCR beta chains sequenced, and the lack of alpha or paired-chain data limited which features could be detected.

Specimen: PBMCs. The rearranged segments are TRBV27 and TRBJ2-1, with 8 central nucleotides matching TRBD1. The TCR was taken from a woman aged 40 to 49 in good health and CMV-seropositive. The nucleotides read TGTGCCAGCAGTTTAGGACAGGGAGTATACAATGAGCAGTTCTTC. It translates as CASSLGQGVYNEQFF.